The 25 T cell receptor beta chains presented below share a single source sample, sequenced in a study of T cells in Graves' hyperthyroidism and ophthalmopathy. RNA transcripts gave rise to amplified TCR beta CDR3 regions. A set of HTBI primers served as the primers for a first-round RT-PCR of the TCR CDR3. TCRdb called the multiplex PCR reads again in MiXCR, with one record for every CDR3 protein. The sample consists of hundreds of thousands of distinct CDR3 sequences, about 14% of them appearing once. The sample taken for sequencing was blood. These receptors came from a woman aged 25 to 39 with Graves' hyperthyroidism that later progressed to Graves' ophthalmopathy.

In this sample, this clonotype turned up many times. The V and J genes are TRBV12-3 or TRBV12-4 and TRBJ2-1; 11 nucleotides match TRBD2. The CDR3 contains 16 residues. Trimming removed 5 bases from V and 1 base from J; junction bases left unmatched: 4. This chain's CDR3 is CASSITSGRSYNEQFF. As DNA, the CDR3 is TGTGCCAGCAGTATAACTAGCGGGAGATCCTACAATGAGCAGTTCTTC.

This sequence joins TRBV6-9 and TRBJ2-1; 8 bases are a match to TRBD2. The ends lost 7 bases at V and 6 bases at J; junction bases unmatched: 14. CDR1 and CDR2 from the germline V gene are MNHGY and SVAAGI. The CDR3 is 16 amino acids. As DNA, the CDR3 is TGTGCCAGCACTTTTCCGGGACTAGGGGTAGGCAATGAGCAGTTCTTC. This encodes CASTFPGLGVGNEQFF.

Points on this clonotype: One end of the junction does not line up with germline, which may come from a read error. The chain joins TRBV2 to TRBJ1-4, with D possibly being TRBD1 (6 bases). Germline CDR1 and CDR2: SNHLY and FYNNEI. The CDR3 extends over 13 amino acids. CDR3 residues: CASPRTVNEKLLF. As DNA, the CDR3 is TGTGCCAGCCCTCGGACAGTTAATGAAAAACTGCTTTTT. Full variable domain (rest looked up from reference TRBV2 and TRBJ1-4): EPEVTQTPSHQVTQMGQEVILRCVPISNHLYFYWYRQILGQKVEFLVSFYNNEISEKSEIFDDQFSVERPDGSNFTLKIRSTKLEDSAMYFCASPRTVNEKLLFGSGTQLSVL.

As regards this clonotype: A much larger clonotype is one base distant, so this may be a read error. The V call is TRBV9, the J call TRBJ2-1; 11 bases are a match to TRBD2. The germline V gene has CDR1 SGDLS and CDR2 YYNGEE. The CDR3 contains 15 residues. The CDR3 DNA reads as TGCGCCAGCAGCTTGGGACTAGCGGACGCTGATGAGCAGTTCTTC. This translates into CASSLGLADADEQFF.

In its sample, this clonotype was seen many times. The chain has TRBV20-1 and TRBJ1-4, with 7 bases that match TRBD1. After removal of 6 bases from V and 8 bases from J, the junction contained 9 bases not matched to a gene. Germline V CDR1 and CDR2: DFQATT, SNEGSKA (reference sequence). This CDR3 comprises 13 residues. The CDR3 loop is CSAFSGGREKLFF. As DNA, the CDR3 is TGCAGTGCGTTTTCAGGGGGGCGGGAAAAACTGTTTTTT.

This clonotype came up many times. The chain carries TRBV7-9 and TRBJ2-5; a possible D gene is TRBD1 (7 bases). There are 16 residues in the CDR3. Germline lookup yields CDR1 SEHNR and CDR2 FQNEAQ (reference sequence). V was pared by 6 bases and J by 5 bases, with 22 bases between. In DNA, the CDR3 is TGTGCCAGCAGGTTAAAATCTACAGGGGCGGGGGAGACCCAGTACTTC. Translated: CASRLKSTGAGETQYF.

This clonotype appeared many times. This CDR3 reads CASSPTDRTNQPQHF. CDR3 nucleotide sequence: TGTGCCAGCAGTCCGACGGACAGGACCAATCAGCCCCAGCATTTT. This chain links TRBV27 with TRBJ1-5; TRBD1 aligns across 7 bases. V trimming: 5 bases; J trimming: 3 bases; junction bases outside the gene matches: 7. The CDR3 loop spans 15 amino acids. Germline values: CDR1 MNHEY, CDR2 SMNVEV (reference sequence).

A note on this clonotype: Here the CDR3 omits its conserved ending phenylalanine or tryptophan, so a read error is the likely source. CDR3 loop: CASSFGGAPNTEAFV. CDR3 nucleotide sequence: TGTGCCAGCAGTTTCGGAGGCGCTCCGAACACTGAAGCTTTCGTT. The rearrangement links TRBV27 to TRBJ1-1; D is undetermined. Germline assignment: CDR1 MNHEY and CDR2 SMNVEV (reference sequence). The CDR3 covers 15 residues. V dropped 3 bases and J dropped 1 base, with 12 bases sitting between them.

This clonotype was seen at least ten times. The genes are TRBV2 and TRBJ1-3, with D tentatively TRBD1 (6 bases). Deletions cut 3 bases from V and 2 bases from J, with 23 bases between. Germline assignment: CDR1 SNHLY and CDR2 FYNNEI. The length of the CDR3 is 19 residues. In DNA form, the CDR3 reads TGTGCCAGCAGTGACGTGGGTGGAGGGGGGCACGTCGCTGGAAACACCATATATTTT. It encodes CASSDVGGGGHVAGNTIYF.

The sample holds many counts of this clonotype. The chain uses TRBV30 and TRBJ2-7, with 11 positions matching TRBD1. The CDR3 runs to 14 residues. CDR1 and CDR2 (germline): GTSNPN, SVGIG (reference sequence). J lost 1 base, V lost 1 base, and 0 bases had no gene match. In DNA form, the CDR3 reads TGTGCCTGGAGTGGGGACAGGGGGTCCTACGAGCAGTACTTC. This sequence encodes CAWSGDRGSYEQYF.

The V and J genes are TRBV6-1 and TRBJ1-1; TRBD1 is a possible D gene (6 bases). Trimming took off 6 bases at V and 8 bases at J, with 19 bases between the two ends. From germline, CDR1 is MNHNS and CDR2 SASEGT. This CDR3 has 14 amino acids. In DNA form, the CDR3 reads TGTGCCAGCAGCCCCCAGCCCGGGGGCCGGGAAGCTTTCTTT. Its protein product is CASSPQPGGREAFF.

This clonotype was found many times. The chain employs TRBV12-3 or TRBV12-4 and TRBJ2-5; 9 positions match TRBD1. The ends lost 6 bases at V and 5 bases at J; junction bases unmatched: 7. This CDR3 has 14 residues. CDR3 sequence: CASSETGGWETQYF. CDR3 DNA: TGTGCCAGCAGCGAGACAGGGGGTTGGGAGACCCAGTACTTC.

Many counts were recorded for this clonotype. The gene calls are TRBV28 and TRBJ2-4; D is unclear. V dropped 5 bases and J dropped 10 bases, with 9 bases sitting between them. Germline CDR1 and CDR2: MDHEN and SYDVKM. The CDR3 runs to 11 residues. The CDR3 sequence: CASSRIQIQYF. The DNA of the CDR3 is TGTGCCAGCAGTCGCATACAGATTCAGTACTTC.

In this sample, this clonotype turned up a few times. The junction and the germline gene differ at one end; a read error may be behind it. The chain is built from TRBV30 and TRBJ1-5, with D unclear. Per germline, CDR1 GTSNPN and CDR2 SVGIG (reference sequence). The CDR3 has 14 residues. CDR3 amino acids: CAWSSTDAYQSQHF. CDR3 DNA sequence: TGTGCCTGGAGTAGTACCGATGCCTATCAGTCCCAGCATTTT.

This clonotype was found many times. The CDR3 is CSAGRGQETQYF. Written as DNA, the CDR3 is TGCAGTGCTGGCCGGGGGCAAGAGACCCAGTACTTC. The chain links TRBV20-1 to TRBJ2-5; a possible D gene is TRBD2 (6 bases). This CDR3 comprises 12 residues. Trimming took off 5 bases at V and 2 bases at J, with 9 bases between the two ends. The germline CDR1 and CDR2 sequences are DFQATT and SNEGSKA (reference sequence).

This clonotype was recorded many times. This sequence joins TRBV11-2 and TRBJ1-2; D unresolved. The germline CDR1 and CDR2 sequences are SGHAT and FQNNGV. The CDR3 contains 13 residues. Trimming shortened V by 2 bases and J by 3 bases, and 7 bases separated the two germline ends. CDR3 bases: TGTGCCAGCAGCTTACCGGGTTACTATGGCTACACCTTC. Protein product: CASSLPGYYGYTF.

This clonotype has more than one count but fewer than ten. The chain joins TRBV30 to TRBJ2-7, with unresolved D. Germline CDR1 reads GTSNPN; CDR2 reads SVGIG (reference sequence). V dropped 5 bases and J dropped 6 bases, with 8 bases sitting between them. The CDR3 covers 10 residues. CDR3 sequence (DNA): TGTGCCTGGGGTAATACCGAGCAGTACTTC. Its protein is CAWGNTEQYF.

This clonotype was seen more than once but under ten times. CDR3 coding DNA: TGTGCCAGCAGCCCATATGCGTCCAACACTGAAGCTTTCTTT. It translates to CASSPYASNTEAFF. The chain links TRBV9 to TRBJ1-1, with unresolved D. The germline V gene encodes CDR1 SGDLS and CDR2 YYNGEE. V lost 4 bases, J lost 2 bases, and 12 bases lay in between. This CDR3 has 14 residues.

This clonotype appeared many times. This chain links TRBV7-2 with TRBJ2-1; D ambiguous. Per germline, CDR1 SGHTA and CDR2 FQGNSA. This CDR3 has 16 amino acids. V lost 3 bases, J lost 4 bases, and 16 bases lay in between. The DNA of the CDR3 is TGTGCCAGCAGCTTTAAGCCTGGGCCAACATACAATGAGCAGTTCTTC. It specifies CASSFKPGPTYNEQFF.

In its sample, this clonotype was seen many times. The chain carries TRBV11-3 and TRBJ2-7; TRBD2 aligns across 8 bases. With 3 bases clipped from V and 3 bases from J, the junction kept 4 bases outside the gene matches. Germline loops: CDR1 SGHNT, CDR2 YENEEA. This CDR3 has 14 amino acids. CDR3: CASSFGLAFYEQYF. The CDR3 nucleotides read TGTGCCAGCAGCTTTGGACTAGCTTTCTACGAGCAGTACTTC.

For this clonotype: A much larger clone is a single base away; this may be a read error. The CDR3, as DNA: TGTGCCTGCACCGAGCGGGCGGTGGGGGATACGCAGTATTTT. Amino acids: CACTERAVGDTQYF. The chain uses TRBV30 and TRBJ2-3; D is possibly TRBD2 (6 bases). The length of the CDR3 is 14 residues. CDR1 is GTSNPN and CDR2 is SVGIG in the germline V gene (reference sequence). V shed 6 bases and J shed 6 bases, with 19 bases lying between them.

This clonotype showed up just a few times. Here the CDR3 reads CASSGGYTEAFF. The CDR3 nucleotides are TGTGCCAGCAGCGGAGGGTACACTGAAGCTTTCTTT. V gene TRBV28 combines with J gene TRBJ1-1; unclear D gene. V was pared by 6 bases and J by 3 bases, with 8 bases between. Germline values: CDR1 MDHEN, CDR2 SYDVKM. The CDR3 is made up of 12 amino acids.

J is TRBJ2-1 and V is TRBV9, with 9 bases lining up with TRBD2. With 3 bases clipped from V and 10 bases from J, the junction kept 14 bases outside the gene matches. From germline, CDR1 is SGDLS and CDR2 YYNGEE. The CDR3 sequence is 16 residues long. In nucleotides, the CDR3 is TGTGCCAGCAGCGCCCAGGGCGGGAGGGCCGGAGAAGAGCAGTTCTTC. Protein: CASSAQGGRAGEEQFF.

CDR3 sequence: CASSELAGPAYNEQFF. The CDR3 nucleotides are TGTGCCAGCAGTGAGCTAGCGGGACCTGCCTACAATGAGCAGTTCTTC. This chain links TRBV6-1 with TRBJ2-1; 9 bases agree with TRBD2. Looked up from germline, CDR1 is MNHNS and CDR2 is SASEGT. The CDR3 has 16 amino acids. Trimming took 3 bases from V and 2 from J; bases not matched to a gene: 5.

This clonotype was picked up many times. CDR3 residues: CASSTDSSRDTQYF. In DNA, the CDR3 is TGTGCCAGTAGTACGGACAGTAGCCGGGATACGCAGTATTTT. The chain is built from TRBV19 and TRBJ2-3; the D gene is possibly TRBD1 (6 bases). V shed 4 bases and J shed 6 bases, with 14 bases lying between them. CDR1 and CDR2 from the germline V gene are LNHDA and SQIVND (reference sequence). CDR3 size: 14 residues.